The 10 T cell receptor beta chains listed next were all sequenced from one sample in a study of patients and donors after allogeneic stem cell transplantation. TCRdb reprocessed the RT-PCR reads with MiXCR, giving one entry per CDR3 protein. Of over 10,000 distinct CDR3 sequences listed, roughly a quarter are singletons. Sequencing was done on a sample of blood, either unsorted or a sorted T cell fraction (not recorded which). Receptor source: a human donor who was either an allogeneic HSCT recipient or a stem cell or donor lymphocyte infusion donor (not recorded which). It is not recorded whose cells these are; they may come from a transplant donor.

This clonotype was seen at least ten times. The chain recombines TRBV6-5 with TRBJ1-2; the D is unclear. V was clipped by 2 bases and J by 7 bases, with 14 bases between them. The CDR3 loop spans 14 amino acids. Germline CDR1 MNHEY, CDR2 SVGAGI. As DNA, the CDR3 is TGTGCCAGCAGTTACGTCCAGGCCGAGGGTGGCTACACCTTC. It is translated as CASSYVQAEGGYTF.

V is TRBV7-9 and J is TRBJ1-1; 9 bases fit TRBD1. V lost 5 bases, J lost 5 bases, and 6 bases stayed unmatched. There are 14 residues in the CDR3. CDR1 is SEHNR and CDR2 is FQNEAQ in the germline V gene (reference sequence). As DNA, the CDR3 is TGTGCCAGCAGCCCAGGACAGGGGTTTACTGAAGCTTTCTTT. Encoded protein: CASSPGQGFTEAFF.

V usage is TRBV12-3 or TRBV12-4 and J usage is TRBJ1-6, with D unresolved. CDR3 length: 16 amino acids. Trimming took 1 base from V and 6 from J, leaving 13 bases between them. The CDR3 spells CASSLGAGDGNSPLHF. CDR3 in DNA: TGTGCCAGCAGTTTAGGGGCAGGTGATGGTAATTCACCCCTCCACTTT.

This rearrangement joins TRBV6-6 to TRBJ2-7; D may be TRBD2 (5 bases). The CDR3 spans 12 residues. Trimming removed 4 bases at V and 7 bases at J, with 11 bases between. The germline V gene encodes CDR1 MNHNY and CDR2 SVGAGI (reference sequence). The chain's CDR3 is CASSWVSGEQYF. As DNA, the CDR3 is TGTGCCAGCAGTTGGGTAAGCGGAGAGCAGTACTTC.

The chain recombines TRBV19 with TRBJ2-3; 8 bases fit TRBD1. With 3 bases clipped from V and 3 bases from J, the junction kept 5 bases outside the gene matches. The CDR3 is 15 amino acids. CDR1 is LNHDA, CDR2 SQIVND, per germline (reference sequence). CDR3 loop: CASSIMDRETDTQYF. DNA of the CDR3: TGTGCCAGTAGTATCATGGACAGGGAGACAGATACGCAGTATTTT.

The V call is TRBV28, the J call TRBJ2-7, with D perhaps TRBD2 (5 bases). V lost 6 bases, J lost 5 bases, and 14 bases lay in between. The length of the CDR3 is 13 residues. In germline, CDR1 is MDHEN, CDR2 SYDVKM. This CDR3 is CASSRTRVDEQYF. The CDR3 nucleotides read TGTGCCAGCAGCCGAACTAGGGTCGACGAGCAGTACTTC.

In this sample, this clonotype turned up a few times. The V and J genes are TRBV7-6 and TRBJ2-2; D not resolved. V was pared by 1 base and J by 1 base, with 4 bases between. The CDR3 runs to 14 residues. CDR1 and CDR2 (germline): SGHVS, FNYEAQ. The chain's CDR3 is CASSLGRNTGELFF. CDR3 sequence (DNA): TGTGCCAGCAGCTTAGGGAGGAACACCGGGGAGCTGTTTTTT.

This rearrangement joins TRBV7-2 to TRBJ1-2, with 9 bases aligning to TRBD1. The J segment lost 3 bases and the V segment lost 4 bases, leaving 6 bases of the junction unmatched. Germline V gene data show CDR1 as SGHTA and CDR2 as FQGNSA. The CDR3 runs to 15 residues. In DNA form, the CDR3 reads TGTGCCAGCAGCTCCTACGGACAGGGGTACTATGGCTACACCTTC. It specifies CASSSYGQGYYGYTF. Using reference TRBV7-2 and TRBJ1-2 for the parts outside the CDR3, the full variable domain is GAGVSQSPSNKVTEKGKDVELRCDPISGHTALYWYRQSLGQGLEFLIYFQGNSAPDKSGLPSDRFSAERTGGSVSTLTIQRTQQEDSAVYLCASSSYGQGYYGYTFGSGTRLTVV.

This chain links TRBV12-3 or TRBV12-4 with TRBJ2-7; either TRBD1 or TRBD2 may fit D (5 bases each). The CDR3 sequence is 16 residues long. Between the trimmed V and J ends, which lost 6 bases and 0 bases, there was a span of 18 bases. The CDR3: CASSPVRGANSYEQYF. As DNA, the CDR3 is TGTGCCAGCAGCCCCGTTAGGGGAGCGAACTCCTACGAGCAGTACTTC.

J is TRBJ1-2 and V is TRBV28; no clear D. In germline, CDR1 is MDHEN, CDR2 SYDVKM. Trimming removed 4 bases at V and 8 bases at J, with 23 bases between. The CDR3 extends over 16 amino acids. CDR3 protein: CASSSYLLETLMGYTF. The CDR3 nucleotides read TGTGCCAGCAGTTCATACTTACTCGAGACCCTGATGGGCTACACCTTC.